These 24 T cell receptor beta chains were sequenced from one sample in a study of cytomegalovirus exposure and HLA in healthy donors. PCR primers comprised 60 Vbeta and 13 Jbeta primers. Libraries were prepared by immunoSEQ multiplex PCR; TCRdb keeps only in-frame clonotypes and omits some of them. The sample holds 160,000 or so clones, 80% seen once. Sequenced material: PBMCs. These receptors all come from a young man in good health and CMV-seronegative.

J is TRBJ2-7 and V is TRBV29-1; D is possibly TRBD1 (5 bases). The CDR3 runs to 14 residues. Between the trimmed V and J ends, which lost 4 bases and 2 bases, there was a span of 15 bases. Germline CDR1 and CDR2: SQVTM and ANQGSEA. The DNA of the CDR3 is TGCAGCGTTGTTTTAGGGGTTACAACCTACGAGCAGTACTTC. It specifies CSVVLGVTTYEQYF.

The chain links TRBV5-6 to TRBJ2-2, with 10 bases fitting TRBD2. This CDR3 is 14 amino acids long. Germline V CDR1 and CDR2: SGHDT, YYEEEE. V dropped 4 bases and J dropped 6; count of bases not matched to a gene: 3. Here the CDR3 DNA reads TGTGCCAGCAGCGCTGGACTAGCGGCCGGGGAGCTGTTTTTT. The encoded protein is CASSAGLAAGELFF.

The J gene is TRBJ2-1, the V gene TRBV5-4; 16 positions agree with TRBD2. The V gene end was trimmed by 4 bases and the J gene end by 5 bases; junction bases not matched to a gene: 9. Per germline, CDR1 SGHNT and CDR2 YYREEE (reference sequence). The CDR3 is made up of 18 amino acids. CDR3 DNA sequence: TGTGCCAGCAGCCCGGGACTAGCGGGAGGGCCCCCCGACAATGAGCAGTTCTTC. Its translation is CASSPGLAGGPPDNEQFF.

This chain connects TRBV9 to TRBJ1-1, with a weak D call TRBD1 (6 bases). The CDR3 is made up of 13 amino acids. CDR1 SGDLS and CDR2 YYNGEE come from the germline V gene. The V gene lost 4 bases and the J gene lost 8 bases, with 15 bases spanning the gap. DNA for the CDR3: TGTGCCAGCAGCATTACGGGGGGCGCCGAAGCTTTCTTT. It is translated as CASSITGGAEAFF.

V is TRBV30 and J is TRBJ2-5, with D unclear. V shed 5 bases and J shed 3 bases, with 19 bases lying between them. Germline values: CDR1 GTSNPN, CDR2 SVGIG (reference sequence). CDR3 length equals 15 residues. The chain's CDR3 is CAWARPVSAEETQYF. CDR3 coding DNA: TGTGCCTGGGCCCGCCCAGTCAGTGCTGAAGAGACCCAGTACTTC.

J is TRBJ1-5 and V is TRBV19; 8 positions agree with TRBD1. V lost 3 bases to trimming and J lost 4 bases; unmatched junction nucleotides: 5. The V gene's germline CDR1 is LNHDA and CDR2 SQIVND (reference sequence). CDR3 length: 15 amino acids. The CDR3 region has the DNA TGTGCCAGTAGTATTGGGGGACAGGTGAATCAGCCCCAGCATTTT. It codes for CASSIGGQVNQPQHF.

V usage is TRBV19 and J usage is TRBJ1-2; 7 bases are a match to TRBD1. The CDR3 covers 14 residues. CDR1 is LNHDA and CDR2 is SQIVND in the germline V gene (reference sequence). The V and J ends lost 5 bases and 4 bases, in that order; junction bases with no gene match: 7. CDR3 loop: CASSPDRAFYGYTF. The CDR3 bases are TGTGCCAGTAGTCCAGACAGGGCTTTCTATGGCTACACCTTC.

The CDR3 DNA reads TGTGCCAGCAGTCCCGTGTCCAGCTCCTACGAGCAGTACTTC. The encoded protein is CASSPVSSSYEQYF. This chain joins TRBV28 and TRBJ2-7; D is ambiguous. V was pared by 5 bases and J by 0 bases, with 11 bases between. The CDR3 is made up of 14 amino acids. Germline CDR1 is MDHEN and CDR2 is SYDVKM. The full variable domain, completed using reference TRBV28 and TRBJ2-7, is DVKVTQSSRYLVKRTGEKVFLECVQDMDHENMFWYRQDPGLGLRLIYFSYDVKMKEKGDIPEGYSVSREKKERFSLILESASTNQTSMYLCASSPVSSSYEQYFGPGTRLTVT.

The rearrangement uses TRBV11-2 and TRBJ2-7; maybe TRBD2 (5 bases). The CDR3 length is 16 residues. Trimming shortened V by 5 bases and J by 0 bases, and 17 bases separated the two germline ends. CDR1 is SGHAT, CDR2 FQNNGV, per germline. The CDR3 DNA follows: TGTGCCAGCAGCCTCGGGTTAACGGGGAGCTCCTACGAGCAGTACTTC. It yields the protein CASSLGLTGSSYEQYF.

The chain is built from TRBV4-2 and TRBJ2-7; D gene uncertain. The CDR3 is 14 residues long. V was trimmed by 1 base and J by 0 bases, leaving 7 bases between them. Germline lookup yields CDR1 LGHNA and CDR2 YNFKEQ. The CDR3 loop is CASSQVESSYEQYF. In DNA, the CDR3 is TGTGCCAGCAGCCAAGTTGAGAGCTCCTACGAGCAGTACTTC.

This clone was observed a handful of times. The rearrangement joins TRBV6-5 to TRBJ2-1; 13 bases line up with TRBD2. Germline loops: CDR1 MNHEY, CDR2 SVGAGI. J lost 9 bases, V lost 7 bases, and 9 bases had no gene match. This CDR3 contains 15 residues. DNA of the CDR3: TGTGCCAGCATTAAACTAGCGGGAGGGAACCGTGAGCAGTTCTTC. Residues: CASIKLAGGNREQFF.

This sequence joins TRBV7-3 and TRBJ2-5; 15 bases agree with TRBD2. The CDR3 consists of 16 residues. V lost 5 bases to trimming and J lost 4 bases; unmatched junction nucleotides: 5. CDR1 is SGHTA, CDR2 FQGTGA, per germline. The CDR3 DNA follows: TGTGCCAGCAGCCTAGGGACTAGCGGGGGGATAGAGACCCAGTACTTC. Translation gives CASSLGTSGGIETQYF. The entire variable domain, with the rest obtained from reference TRBV7-3 and TRBJ2-5, is as follows: GAGVSQTPSNKVTEKGKYVELRCDPISGHTALYWYRQSLGQGPEFLIYFQGTGAADDSGLPNDRFFAVRPEGSVSTLKIQRTERGDSAVYLCASSLGTSGGIETQYFGPGTRLLVL.

In this sample, this clone turned up once. The chain combines TRBV9 with TRBJ2-3, with D tentatively TRBD2 (5 bases). The CDR3 is 14 amino acids. Trimming removed 5 bases from V and 5 bases from J, with 15 bases in between. Germline CDR1 is SGDLS and CDR2 is YYNGEE. In DNA, the CDR3 is TGTGCCAGCAGTCCGGAGCCCGAGGGAGATACGCAGTATTTT. Residues: CASSPEPEGDTQYF.

The chain links TRBV2 to TRBJ1-3; D unresolved. The ends were cut back, 8 bases at V and 0 bases at J, with 23 bases in the middle. The germline gives CDR1 SNHLY, CDR2 FYNNEI. This CDR3 comprises 18 residues. CDR3: CASRVLGGGPHSGNTIYF. In DNA form, the CDR3 reads TGTGCCAGCCGGGTCCTGGGAGGAGGTCCTCACTCTGGAAACACCATATATTTT.

The chain links TRBV5-5 to TRBJ1-1; D may be TRBD1 (5 bases). V lost 1 base and J 4 bases, leaving 17 bases between the germline ends. The CDR3 consists of 16 residues. Germline CDR1 and CDR2: SGHKS and YYEKEE (reference sequence). In DNA, the CDR3 is TGTGCCAGCAGCTTGCGAATCAGGGTCCAAAGCACTGAAGCTTTCTTT. Translating it yields CASSLRIRVQSTEAFF.

The V gene is TRBV27, the J gene TRBJ2-5; 7 bases align to TRBD1. The DNA end favors TRBJ2-7, so the J call may be wrong. The CDR3 has 15 residues. Per germline, CDR1 MNHEY and CDR2 SMNVEV (reference sequence). The chain's CDR3 is CASRQTRDSSYEQYF. The CDR3 nucleotides read TGTGCCAGCAGACAGACCCGGGACAGCTCCTACGAGCAGTACTTC.

The chain couples TRBV9 to TRBJ2-3, with 7 bases fitting TRBD1. The CDR3 totals 14 residues. V dropped 4 bases and J dropped 2; count of bases not matched to a gene: 4. Germline assignment: CDR1 SGDLS and CDR2 YYNGEE. This CDR3 is CASSPGQITDTQYF. CDR3 DNA sequence: TGTGCCAGCAGCCCGGGACAGATCACAGATACGCAGTATTTT. The complete variable domain, with remaining parts taken from reference TRBV9 and TRBJ2-3, reads DSGVTQTPKHLITATGQRVTLRCSPRSGDLSVYWYQQSLDQGLQFLIQYYNGEERAKGNILERFSAQQFPDLHSELNLSSLELGDSALYFCASSPGQITDTQYFGPGTRLTVL.

The V gene is TRBV27, the J gene TRBJ2-5; D possibly corresponds to TRBD1 (6 bases). The CDR3 contains 14 residues. CDR1 and CDR2 from the germline V gene are MNHEY and SMNVEV (reference sequence). V was pared by 1 base and J by 5 bases, with 11 bases between. CDR3 bases: TGTGCCAGCAGTTTATTGGGGGCGGGTGAGACCCAGTACTTC. Translated, it gives CASSLLGAGETQYF.

This chain connects TRBV5-4 to TRBJ2-3; a weak D match, TRBD1 (5 bases). The CDR3 sequence is 16 residues long. Germline CDR1 SGHNT, CDR2 YYREEE (reference sequence). V dropped 0 bases and J dropped 0 bases, with 11 bases sitting between them. CDR3 sequence (DNA): TGTGCCAGCAGCTTGGGGGGCACCACGAGCACAGATACGCAGTATTTT. Its protein is CASSLGGTTSTDTQYF.

About this clone itself: Mismatch with germline at one junction end may stem from a read error. The rearrangement uses TRBV5-1 and TRBJ1-1; no firm D call. The CDR3 contains 14 residues. Germline loops: CDR1 SGHRS, CDR2 YFSETQ. This chain's CDR3 is CASSFLGSRDEAFF. CDR3 coding DNA: TGTGCCAGCAGCTTCTTAGGGAGTCGGGATGAAGCTTTCTTT.

This chain links TRBV5-1 with TRBJ2-5; D is uncertain. The CDR3 runs to 17 residues. V shed 4 bases and J shed 2 bases, with 21 bases lying between them. CDR1 and CDR2 from the germline V gene are SGHRS and YFSETQ. The CDR3 here is CASSPNLAWRSQETQYF. In DNA form, the CDR3 reads TGCGCCAGCAGCCCCAACCTCGCCTGGCGGTCACAAGAGACCCAGTACTTC.

This clone occurred a few times. J is TRBJ1-2 and V is TRBV2; unclear D gene. Trimming took off 1 base at V and 5 bases at J, with 17 bases between the two ends. Germline lookup yields CDR1 SNHLY and CDR2 FYNNEI. CDR3 size: 16 residues. The CDR3: CASSEGEPGSWYGYTF. The CDR3 DNA follows: TGTGCCAGCAGTGAAGGGGAGCCAGGCTCCTGGTATGGCTACACCTTC.

The rearrangement links TRBV7-9 to TRBJ1-2, with 11 bases fitting TRBD1. The CDR3 extends over 14 amino acids. Germline V gene data show CDR1 as SEHNR and CDR2 as FQNEAQ (reference sequence). Unmatched junction bases numbered 6, after V lost 5 bases and J lost 7 bases. The CDR3: CASSAPGQGAGYTF. The CDR3 DNA sequence: TGTGCCAGCAGCGCACCCGGACAGGGGGCTGGCTACACCTTC.

The chain links TRBV7-9 to TRBJ1-2; maybe TRBD1 (5 bases). Trimming shortened V by 7 bases and J by 3 bases, and 15 bases separated the two germline ends. This CDR3 contains 14 residues. Germline loops: CDR1 SEHNR, CDR2 FQNEAQ (reference sequence). The CDR3 spells CASTSRGVDYGYTF. The CDR3 DNA reads TGTGCCAGCACCTCTCGGGGGGTCGACTATGGCTACACCTTC.